Following are 10 T cell receptor delta chains from one sample sequenced in a study of gamma-delta chains in newborns, infants, children. TCRdb re-processed the reads via CATT. The sample includes 4,000 to 5,500 delta-chain clones, roughly 40% of them seen just once. The sample comprised blood. The receptors were gathered from a child who received the measles vaccine.

With respect to this clone: A far larger clone is one nucleotide away, so this likely arose from a read error. The chain carries TRDV1 and TRDJ1, with 8 bases aligning to TRDD3. Germline CDR1 and CDR2: TSWWSYY and QGS. Germline trimming cut 0 bases from V and 0 bases from J; bases unmatched to any gene: 24. The CDR3 covers 23 residues. The CDR3 is CALGELPSDEYGGCAEYTDKLIF. As DNA, the CDR3 is TGTGCTCTTGGGGAACTGCCATCCGATGAGTATGGGGGATGCGCTGAGTACACCGATAAACTCATCTTT.

There are a few counts of this clone. The chain combines TRDV1 with TRDJ1; 7 positions agree with TRDD3. Germline V lookup: CDR1 TSWWSYY, CDR2 QGS. With 0 bases clipped from V and 1 base from J, the junction kept 17 bases outside the gene matches. The CDR3 runs 20 residues. DNA for the CDR3: TGTGCTCTTGGGGAACTTCCCCCCGCGTACTGGGGAGTACTCACCGATAAACTCATCTTT. Translation gives CALGELPPAYWGVLTDKLIF.

The chain has TRDV1 and TRDJ1, with D possibly being TRDD3 (5 bases). This CDR3 is built from 16 residues. V gave up 0 bases and J gave up 0 bases, with 11 bases separating them. Germline assignment: CDR1 TSWWSYY and CDR2 QGS. DNA for the CDR3: TGTGCTCTTGGGGAACTCTCTACTGGATACACCGATAAACTCATCTTT. It yields the protein CALGELSTGYTDKLIF.

This clone was seen only a few times. The chain carries TRDV1 and TRDJ1; D not certain. V shed 4 bases and J shed 0 bases, with 15 bases lying between them. The CDR3 covers 16 residues. Germline V gene sequence: CDR1 TSWWSYY, CDR2 QGS. For the CDR3, the DNA is TGTGCTCTTGGGGCCGGAGAGTGTACTTACACCGATAAACTCATCTTT. This sequence encodes CALGAGECTYTDKLIF.

The chain employs TRDV1 and TRDJ1, with 11 bases identical to TRDD3. From germline, CDR1 is TSWWSYY and CDR2 QGS. There are 24 residues in the CDR3. J was trimmed by 3 bases and V by 0 bases; bases with no gene match: 27. The CDR3 DNA sequence: TGTGCTCTTGGGGAACTATTTTCCTTCCTCCCGATACTGGGGGATAGTAAGGGCGCCGATAAACTCATCTTT. Its translation is CALGELFSFLPILGDSKGADKLIF.

This clone was detected once. At the DNA level, this CDR3 is encoded by other sequences in the same sample as well. The V gene is TRDV1, the J gene TRDJ1, with TRDD3 identical over 11 bases. V trimming: 4 bases; J trimming: 0 bases; junction bases outside the gene matches: 22. The CDR3 covers 22 residues. Germline V gene lookup returns CDR1 TSWWSYY and CDR2 QGS. CDR3 in DNA: TGTGCTCTTGGGGTCGGGAATTTCCTTTCAACCTGGGGGATACCGTACACCGATAAACTCATCTTT. Protein product: CALGVGNFLSTWGIPYTDKLIF.

V usage is TRDV1 and J usage is TRDJ1; D is possibly TRDD3 (6 bases). The CDR3 totals 17 residues. V dropped 4 bases and J dropped 2 bases, with 20 bases sitting between them. Germline-derived CDR1 and CDR2 are TSWWSYY and QGS. The CDR3 loop is CALGGAWGRVFTDKLIF. CDR3 nucleotide sequence: TGTGCTCTTGGGGGGGCCTGGGGTAGGGTTTTTACCGATAAACTCATCTTT.

The chain is built from TRDV1 and TRDJ1, with 7 bases aligning to TRDD3. This CDR3 spans 21 amino acids. V was clipped by 0 bases and J by 0 bases; unmatched bases: 19. CDR1 TSWWSYY and CDR2 QGS come from the germline V gene. CDR3: CALGELVVWVTGDFYTDKLIF. The CDR3 DNA reads TGTGCTCTTGGGGAACTAGTTGTGTGGGTAACTGGGGACTTCTACACCGATAAACTCATCTTT.

The rearrangement joins TRDV3 to TRDJ1, with 10 bases identical to TRDD3. The germline V gene has CDR1 TVYSNPD and CDR2 GDNSRS (reference sequence). Germline trimming cut 3 bases from V and 0 bases from J; bases unmatched to any gene: 13. The length of the CDR3 is 17 residues. The CDR3 bases are TGTGCCTTCCGAGGGCGTGGGGGATACCACTACACCGATAAACTCATCTTT. Its protein product is CAFRGRGGYHYTDKLIF.

About this clone: An end of the junction does not agree with germline; a read error may underlie this. The V and J genes are TRDV3 and TRDJ1; unclear D gene. This CDR3 comprises 13 residues. Germline V gene sequence: CDR1 TVYSNPD, CDR2 GDNSRS (reference sequence). The CDR3 coding sequence is TGTGCCTCTTGGGTACGCCGGGACGATGAACTCATCTTT. It specifies CASWVRRDDELIF. The whole variable domain, filled in from reference TRDV3 and TRDJ1, reads CDKVTQSSPDQTVASGSEVVLLCTYDTVYSNPDLFWYRIRPDYSFQFVFYGDNSRSEGADFTQGRFSVKHILTQKAFHLVISPVRTEDSATYYCASWVRRDDELIFGKGTRVTVEP.